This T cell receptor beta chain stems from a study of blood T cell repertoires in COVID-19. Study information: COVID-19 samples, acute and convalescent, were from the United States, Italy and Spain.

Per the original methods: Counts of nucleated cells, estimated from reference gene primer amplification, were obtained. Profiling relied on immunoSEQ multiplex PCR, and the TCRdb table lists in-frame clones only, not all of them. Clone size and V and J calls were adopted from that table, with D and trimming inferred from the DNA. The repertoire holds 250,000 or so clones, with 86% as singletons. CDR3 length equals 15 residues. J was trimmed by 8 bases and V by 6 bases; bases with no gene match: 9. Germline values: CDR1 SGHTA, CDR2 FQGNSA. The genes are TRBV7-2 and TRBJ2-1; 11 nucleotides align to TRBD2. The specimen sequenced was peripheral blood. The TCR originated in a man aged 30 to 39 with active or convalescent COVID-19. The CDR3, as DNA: TGTGCCAGCAGACCGTTAGCGGGGGGGTTTTATGAGCAGTTCTTC. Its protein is CASRPLAGGFYEQFF.